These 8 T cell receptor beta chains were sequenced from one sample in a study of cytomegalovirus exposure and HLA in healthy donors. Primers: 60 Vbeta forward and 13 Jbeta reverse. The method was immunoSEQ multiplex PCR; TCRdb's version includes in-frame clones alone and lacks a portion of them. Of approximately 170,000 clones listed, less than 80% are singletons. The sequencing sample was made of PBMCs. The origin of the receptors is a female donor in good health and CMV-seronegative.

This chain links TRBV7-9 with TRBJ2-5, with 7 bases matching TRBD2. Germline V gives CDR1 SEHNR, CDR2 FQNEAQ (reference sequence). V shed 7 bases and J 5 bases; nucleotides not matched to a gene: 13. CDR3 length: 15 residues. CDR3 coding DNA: TGTGCCAGCACCGACGGGGGAGGGGTGAGTGAGACCCAGTACTTC. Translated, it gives CASTDGGGVSETQYF.

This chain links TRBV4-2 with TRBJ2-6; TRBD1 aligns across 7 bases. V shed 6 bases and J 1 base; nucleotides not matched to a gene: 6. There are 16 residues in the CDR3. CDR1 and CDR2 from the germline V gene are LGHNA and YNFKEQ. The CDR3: CASSIQGLSGANVLTF. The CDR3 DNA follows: TGTGCCAGCAGTATACAGGGGTTGTCTGGGGCCAACGTCCTGACTTTC.

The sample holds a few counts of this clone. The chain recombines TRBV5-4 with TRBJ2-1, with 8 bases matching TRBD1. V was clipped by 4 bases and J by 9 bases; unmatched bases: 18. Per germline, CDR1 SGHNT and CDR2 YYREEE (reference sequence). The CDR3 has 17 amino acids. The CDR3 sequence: CASSPRVLDRDLSEQFF. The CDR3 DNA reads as TGTGCCAGCAGCCCCCGTGTGTTGGACAGGGATCTTAGTGAGCAGTTCTTC. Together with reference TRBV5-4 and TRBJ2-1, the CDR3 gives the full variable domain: ETGVTQSPTHLIKTRGQQVTLRCSSQSGHNTVSWYQQALGQGPQFIFQYYREEENGRGNFPPRFSGLQFPNYSSELNVNALELDDSALYLCASSPRVLDRDLSEQFFGPGTRLTVL.

Here the CDR3 reads CASRTGGAGTDTQYF. CDR3 nucleotide sequence: TGTGCCAGTAGAACAGGGGGCGCGGGCACAGATACGCAGTATTTT. This chain joins TRBV19 and TRBJ2-3; 9 bases are a match to TRBD1. J gave up 1 base and V 6 bases, and 5 bases lay outside the gene matches. The CDR3 totals 15 residues. CDR1 and CDR2 (germline): LNHDA, SQIVND (reference sequence). Full variable domain (outside the CDR3, taken from reference TRBV19 and TRBJ2-3): DGGITQSPKYLFRKEGQNVTLSCEQNLNHDAMYWYRQDPGQGLRLIYYSQIVNDFQKGDIAEGYSVSREKKESFPLTVTSAQKNPTAFYLCASRTGGAGTDTQYFGPGTRLTVL.

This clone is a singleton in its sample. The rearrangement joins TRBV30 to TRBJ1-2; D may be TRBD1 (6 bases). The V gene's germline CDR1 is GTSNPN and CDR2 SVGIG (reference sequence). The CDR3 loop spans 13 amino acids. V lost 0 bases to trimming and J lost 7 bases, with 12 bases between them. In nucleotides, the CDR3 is TGTGCCTGGAGTGTAAGTGGGGGCCGTGGCTACACCTTC. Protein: CAWSVSGGRGYTF.

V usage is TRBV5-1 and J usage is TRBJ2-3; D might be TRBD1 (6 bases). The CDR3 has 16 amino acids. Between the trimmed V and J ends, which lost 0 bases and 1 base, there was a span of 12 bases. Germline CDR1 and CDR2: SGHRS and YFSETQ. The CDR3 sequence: CASSLARGARTDTQYF. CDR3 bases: TGCGCCAGCAGCTTGGCCAGGGGCGCACGCACAGATACGCAGTATTTT.

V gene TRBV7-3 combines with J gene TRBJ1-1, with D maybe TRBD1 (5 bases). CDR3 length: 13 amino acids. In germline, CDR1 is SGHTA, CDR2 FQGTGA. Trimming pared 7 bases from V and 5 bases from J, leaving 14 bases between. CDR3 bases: TGTGCCAGCAAGATCCAGGGAAGTACTGAAGCTTTCTTT. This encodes CASKIQGSTEAFF.

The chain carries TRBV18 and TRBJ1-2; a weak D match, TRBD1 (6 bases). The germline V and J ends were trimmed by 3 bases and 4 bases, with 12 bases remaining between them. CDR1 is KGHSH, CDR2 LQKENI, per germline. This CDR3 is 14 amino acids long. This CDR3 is CASSPAGAGYGYTF. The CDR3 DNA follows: TGTGCCAGCTCACCCGCAGGGGCGGGCTATGGCTACACCTTC.